Listed below are T cell receptor beta chains from one sample, sequenced in a study of shared clonotypes between healthy human individuals. Measured with immunoSEQ multiplex PCR; TCRdb has only the in-frame clones, and not every one. The data contain 1,500,000 or so clones, roughly 96% of them singletons. The sequenced sample was naive CD4+ T cells sorted from blood. These receptors were collected from a man aged 30-40 years in good health. The CDR3 runs from the conserved cysteine through the conserved F or W. Fields, in order: CDR3 protein, V gene.

CDR3aa: CSVLPDRVSEQYF
v_gene: TRBV29-1

CDR3aa: CASSFDRGYDGSSYNEQFF
v_gene: TRBV28

CDR3aa: CASSSSPGTGGVDNEQYF
v_gene: TRBV5-1

CDR3aa: CASSRPPGTGELFF
v_gene: TRBV5-4

CDR3aa: CASSETGYGYTF
v_gene: TRBV6-5

CDR3aa: CASSHTGAGNTIYF
v_gene: TRBV13

CDR3aa: CASSSLTGSYEQYF
v_gene: TRBV11-2

CDR3aa: CASSRGLAGLSYEQYF
v_gene: TRBV5-1

CDR3aa: CASSYSGGVNTEAFF
v_gene: TRBV6-6

CDR3aa: CAISEPLAGEVGELFF
v_gene: TRBV10-3

CDR3aa: CASSGSGPGVSGANVLTF
v_gene: TRBV9

CDR3aa: CASSPPVAGRTDTQYF
v_gene: TRBV5-1

CDR3aa: CASSPAKRKDRGETDTQYF
v_gene: TRBV7-2

CDR3aa: CASRIAGGDTDTQYF
v_gene: TRBV6-6

CDR3aa: CASSALDRGFVGELFF
v_gene: TRBV6-1

CDR3aa: CASRAAGNTEAFF
v_gene: TRBV28

CDR3aa: CASSISGRVIQPQHF
v_gene: TRBV19

CDR3aa: CAWTTGDGRVQFF
v_gene: TRBV30

CDR3aa: CASSGLAGGTILKSSYNEQFF
v_gene: TRBV2

CDR3aa: CASSPSADYGYTF
v_gene: TRBV18

CDR3aa: CASSYRGLAVYNEQFF
v_gene: TRBV7-6

CDR3aa: CASSSGGNEQYF
v_gene: TRBV11-3

CDR3aa: CASSLASQETQYF
v_gene: TRBV5-1

CDR3aa: CASSFQMGTNEKLFF
v_gene: TRBV5-1

CDR3aa: CASGQGLATDTQYF
v_gene: TRBV7-2

CDR3aa: CAWSGAGPKLFF
v_gene: TRBV30

CDR3aa: CASSTDPDDKTQYF
v_gene: TRBV5-5

CDR3aa: CASDAKDRAGTYEQYF
v_gene: TRBV28

CDR3aa: CASSQDGNYGYTF
v_gene: TRBV4-1

CDR3aa: CASSSQGADTQYF
v_gene: TRBV5-5

CDR3aa: CASSPTGQGNTEAFF
v_gene: TRBV18

CDR3aa: CASSQDQVRVNTEAFF
v_gene: TRBV4-2

CDR3aa: CASSFRDSNYGYTF
v_gene: TRBV5-5